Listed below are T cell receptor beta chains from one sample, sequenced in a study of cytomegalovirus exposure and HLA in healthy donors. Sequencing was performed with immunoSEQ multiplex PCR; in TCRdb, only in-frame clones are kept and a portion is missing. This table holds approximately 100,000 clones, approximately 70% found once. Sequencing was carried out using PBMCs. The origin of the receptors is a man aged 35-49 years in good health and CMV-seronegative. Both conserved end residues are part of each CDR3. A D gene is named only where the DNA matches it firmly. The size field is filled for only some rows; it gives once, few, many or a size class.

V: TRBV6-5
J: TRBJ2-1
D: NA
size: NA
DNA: TGTGCCAGCAGCAGAGGACAGTACAATGAGCAGTTCTTC
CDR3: CASSRGQYNEQFF

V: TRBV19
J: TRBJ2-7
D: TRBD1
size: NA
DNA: TGTGCCAGTAGTCCAACGACCCAGGGGGTATACGAGCAGTACTTC
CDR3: CASSPTTQGVYEQYF

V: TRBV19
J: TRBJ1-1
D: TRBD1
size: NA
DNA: TGTGCCAGTAGTAGGGGAACAGGGGGCTCCATCATGAACACTGAAGCTTTCTTT
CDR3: CASSRGTGGSIMNTEAFF

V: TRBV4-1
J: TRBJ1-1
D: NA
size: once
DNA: TGCGCCAGCAGCCAAGACAGGAACACTGAAGCTTTCTTT
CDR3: CASSQDRNTEAFF

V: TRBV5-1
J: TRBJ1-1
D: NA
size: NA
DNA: TGCGCCAGCAGCTTGGCCCTGGCGGGGAACACTGAAGCTTTCTTT
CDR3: CASSLALAGNTEAFF

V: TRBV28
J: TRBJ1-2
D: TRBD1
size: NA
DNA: TGTGCCAGCAGTCGGACAGGCGATGGCTACACCTTC
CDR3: CASSRTGDGYTF

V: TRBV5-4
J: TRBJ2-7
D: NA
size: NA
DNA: TGTGCCAGCAGCACCCTGTCCGGCTCCTACGAGCAGTACTTC
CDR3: CASSTLSGSYEQYF

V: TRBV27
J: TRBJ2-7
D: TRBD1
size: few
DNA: TGTGCCAGCATAGGACAGGGGGGAGATGAGTACTTC
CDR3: CASIGQGGDEYF

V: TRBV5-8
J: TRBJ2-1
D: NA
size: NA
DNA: TGTGCCAGCAGCTTGGAGGTTAGCGGTTCCTACAATGAGCAGTTCTTC
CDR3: CASSLEVSGSYNEQFF

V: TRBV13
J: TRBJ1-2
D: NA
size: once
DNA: TGTGCCAGCAGCTTAGGGGCGGGCGGGGGGGAGTATGGCTACACCTTC
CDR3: CASSLGAGGGEYGYTF

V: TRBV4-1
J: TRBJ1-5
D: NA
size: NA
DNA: TGCGCCAGCAGCCAGGGACAACCCCGGGGTGGCAATCAGCCCCAGCATTTT
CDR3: CASSQGQPRGGNQPQHF

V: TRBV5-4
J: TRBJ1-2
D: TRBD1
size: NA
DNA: TGTGCCAGCAGCGAGGGACAGGGTTATGGCTACACCTTC
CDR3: CASSEGQGYGYTF

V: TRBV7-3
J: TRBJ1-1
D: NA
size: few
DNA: TGTGCCAGCAGCTTAATAGGGGGGAACACTGAAGCTTTCTTT
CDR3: CASSLIGGNTEAFF